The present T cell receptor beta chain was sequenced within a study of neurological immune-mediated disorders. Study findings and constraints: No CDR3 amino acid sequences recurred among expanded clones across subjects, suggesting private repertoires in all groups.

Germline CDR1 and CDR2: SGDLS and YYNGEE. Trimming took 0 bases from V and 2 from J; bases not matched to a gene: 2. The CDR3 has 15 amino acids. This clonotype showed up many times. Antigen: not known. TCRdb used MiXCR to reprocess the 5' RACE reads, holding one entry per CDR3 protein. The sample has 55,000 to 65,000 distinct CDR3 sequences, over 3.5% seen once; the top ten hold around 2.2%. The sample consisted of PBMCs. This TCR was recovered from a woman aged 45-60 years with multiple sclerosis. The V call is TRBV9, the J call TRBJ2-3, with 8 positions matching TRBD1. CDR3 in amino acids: CASSVDQGATDTQYF. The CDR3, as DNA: TGTGCCAGCAGCGTAGACCAGGGGGCCACAGATACGCAGTATTTT.